A selection of T cell receptor beta chains follows, all from one sample in a study of T cells in Graves' hyperthyroidism and ophthalmopathy. TCRdb called the multiplex PCR reads again in MiXCR, with one record for every CDR3 protein. Here the sample spans hundreds of thousands of distinct CDR3 sequences, roughly 22% being singletons. Material for sequencing was blood. Receptors were obtained from a man younger than 45 with Graves' ophthalmopathy. CDR3s include the opening cysteine and the closing phenylalanine or tryptophan. A D gene is named only where the DNA matches it firmly. Clone size, where shown, is once, few, many, or a class for clones that have expanded.

j_call: TRBJ2-1
clone_size: .
v_call: TRBV29-1
d_call: .
cdr3_nt: TGCAGCCTTTCCGGGGGACTGAATGAGCAGTTCTTC
cdr3_aa: CSLSGGLNEQFF

j_call: TRBJ2-5
clone_size: many
v_call: TRBV5-1
d_call: .
cdr3_nt: TGCGCCAGCAGCTTATCTAGCCTTACGGAGACCCAGTACTTC
cdr3_aa: CASSLSSLTETQYF

j_call: TRBJ2-4
clone_size: many
v_call: TRBV28
d_call: .
cdr3_nt: TGTGCCAGCAGTTTGGGGGGAAGGGGAAAAAACATTCAGTACTTC
cdr3_aa: CASSLGGRGKNIQYF

j_call: TRBJ2-5
clone_size: few
v_call: TRBV9
d_call: TRBD2
cdr3_nt: TGTGCCAGCAGCCCCTCCGGACTAGCGGGAGGATCGGAGACCCAGTACTTC
cdr3_aa: CASSPSGLAGGSETQYF

j_call: TRBJ2-3
clone_size: .
v_call: TRBV20-1
d_call: TRBD1
cdr3_nt: TGCAGTGCCAGCATGCGGGACAGGGGGTCAGATACGCAGTATTTT
cdr3_aa: CSASMRDRGSDTQYF

j_call: TRBJ2-5
clone_size: .
v_call: TRBV7-6
d_call: .
cdr3_nt: TGTGCCAGCAGCATCGGGACGGATCAAGAGACCCAGTACTTC
cdr3_aa: CASSIGTDQETQYF

j_call: TRBJ2-2
clone_size: few
v_call: TRBV19
d_call: .
cdr3_nt: TGTGCCAGTAGTATATGGGGGTCCGGGGAGCTGTTTTTT
cdr3_aa: CASSIWGSGELFF

j_call: TRBJ2-6
clone_size: .
v_call: TRBV6-1
d_call: TRBD1
cdr3_nt: TGTGCCAGCATCTCCGGGACAGGGCTACGAAGGGCCAACGTCCTGACTTTC
cdr3_aa: CASISGTGLRRANVLTF

j_call: TRBJ2-6
clone_size: .
v_call: TRBV28
d_call: TRBD1
cdr3_nt: TGTGCCAGCAGGTCGGGGACAGAGTCTGGGGCCAACGTCCTGACTTTC
cdr3_aa: CASRSGTESGANVLTF

j_call: TRBJ1-5
clone_size: .
v_call: TRBV11-2
d_call: TRBD1
cdr3_nt: TGTGCCAGCAGCGGGACAGATCAGCCCCAGCATTTT
cdr3_aa: CASSGTDQPQHF

j_call: TRBJ1-3
clone_size: few
v_call: TRBV6-5
d_call: .
cdr3_nt: TGTGCCAGCAGTTACTCGACAGGTCTAGGAAACACCATATATTTT
cdr3_aa: CASSYSTGLGNTIYF

j_call: TRBJ1-2
clone_size: .
v_call: TRBV6-1
d_call: .
cdr3_nt: TGTGCCAGCTCCCAAAATGGGAGACACACCTTC
cdr3_aa: CASSQNGRHTF

j_call: TRBJ2-1
clone_size: few
v_call: TRBV6-2/TRBV6-3
d_call: TRBD2
cdr3_nt: TGTGCCAGCAGTCCGTTAGCGGGAGACTACAATGAGCAGTTCTTC
cdr3_aa: CASSPLAGDYNEQFF

j_call: TRBJ2-5
clone_size: few
v_call: TRBV14
d_call: TRBD2
cdr3_nt: TGTGCCAGCAGCCCACACCGGCGGCTAGCGGTCCAAGAGACCCAGTACTTC
cdr3_aa: CASSPHRRLAVQETQYF

j_call: TRBJ1-5
clone_size: .
v_call: TRBV6-1
d_call: .
cdr3_nt: TGTGCCAGCAAGGCCAACGATCAGCCCCAGCATTTT
cdr3_aa: CASKANDQPQHF

j_call: TRBJ2-2
clone_size: .
v_call: TRBV2
d_call: .
cdr3_nt: TGTGCCAGCAGACGGGAGCTCGGGACCGGGGAGCTGTTTTTT
cdr3_aa: CASRRELGTGELFF

j_call: TRBJ1-6
clone_size: .
v_call: TRBV6-9
d_call: .
cdr3_nt: TGTGCCAGCAGTTACTTGGGGGTAGAGGGCAATTCACCCCTCCACTTT
cdr3_aa: CASSYLGVEGNSPLHF

j_call: TRBJ1-3
clone_size: many
v_call: TRBV5-1
d_call: .
cdr3_nt: TGCGCCAGCAGCTTGGACAGATCCCACTCTGGAAACACCATATATTTT
cdr3_aa: CASSLDRSHSGNTIYF

j_call: TRBJ2-1
clone_size: many
v_call: TRBV11-3
d_call: TRBD2
cdr3_nt: TGTGCCAGCAGCCAACTAGCGGGAGGGTCCAGGGACAATGAGCAGTTCTTC
cdr3_aa: CASSQLAGGSRDNEQFF

j_call: TRBJ1-5
clone_size: many
v_call: TRBV28
d_call: .
cdr3_nt: TGTGCCAGCAGTTCGTGGGGGGGGGGCTCTGGGGGCAACAATCAGCCCCAGCATTTT
cdr3_aa: CASSSWGGGSGGNNQPQHF

j_call: TRBJ1-5
clone_size: many
v_call: TRBV20-1
d_call: TRBD1
cdr3_nt: TGCAGTGCTAGGAGTCGGACAGGGAGGACCGGCAATCAGCCCCAGCATTTT
cdr3_aa: CSARSRTGRTGNQPQHF

j_call: TRBJ2-5
clone_size: .
v_call: TRBV15
d_call: TRBD2
cdr3_nt: TGTGCCACCAGCAGGAGTGGGACTAGCGGGAGCGACTTCCAAGAGACCCAGTACTTC
cdr3_aa: CATSRSGTSGSDFQETQYF

j_call: TRBJ2-1
clone_size: .
v_call: TRBV7-3
d_call: TRBD2
cdr3_nt: TGTGCCAGCAGCCCGTCTGCTAGCGGGAGAGACAATGAGCAGTTCTTC
cdr3_aa: CASSPSASGRDNEQFF

j_call: TRBJ2-5
clone_size: .
v_call: TRBV20-1
d_call: TRBD2
cdr3_nt: TGCAGTGCTCCCAGACTAGCGGGGCGACAAGAGACCCAGTACTTC
cdr3_aa: CSAPRLAGRQETQYF

j_call: TRBJ1-4
clone_size: many
v_call: TRBV5-1
d_call: TRBD1
cdr3_nt: TGCGCCAGCAGCGACGGGACAGGGGGTGAAAAACTGTTTTTT
cdr3_aa: CASSDGTGGEKLFF

j_call: TRBJ2-2
clone_size: once
v_call: TRBV3-1
d_call: .
cdr3_nt: TGTGCCAGCAGCCAATCAAGGCTGACCGGGGAGCTGTTTTTT
cdr3_aa: CASSQSRLTGELFF

j_call: TRBJ2-3
clone_size: many
v_call: TRBV11-2
d_call: .
cdr3_nt: TGTGCCAGCAGCCCTAGGTGGGCCACAGATACGCAGTATTTT
cdr3_aa: CASSPRWATDTQYF

j_call: TRBJ1-5
clone_size: few
v_call: TRBV4-1
d_call: TRBD1
cdr3_nt: TGCGCCAGCAGCCAAGCACCAAACGGACAGGGTCGGAGTCAGCCCCAGCATTTT
cdr3_aa: CASSQAPNGQGRSQPQHF

j_call: TRBJ1-2
clone_size: .
v_call: TRBV5-1
d_call: .
cdr3_nt: TGCGCCAGCAGCCTTACGGGACAAACCTATGGCTACACCTTC
cdr3_aa: CASSLTGQTYGYTF

j_call: TRBJ2-5
clone_size: .
v_call: TRBV5-1
d_call: TRBD1
cdr3_nt: TGCGCCAGCAGCGGCGGGACAGGGGGCGGTGAGACCCAGTACTTC
cdr3_aa: CASSGGTGGGETQYF

j_call: TRBJ2-5
clone_size: many
v_call: TRBV11-3
d_call: .
cdr3_nt: TGTGCCAGCAGCTTAGAGAGTTGGTCCCAGTACTTC
cdr3_aa: CASSLESWSQYF

j_call: TRBJ1-6
clone_size: .
v_call: TRBV12-3/TRBV12-4
d_call: .
cdr3_nt: TGTGCCAGCAGTTTAGCAGGGCCGTTTTCACCCCTCCACTTT
cdr3_aa: CASSLAGPFSPLHF

j_call: TRBJ2-1
clone_size: .
v_call: TRBV5-1
d_call: TRBD2
cdr3_nt: TGCGCCAGCAGCCCCCGGGGAGCGGGAGGCCCTTACAATGAGCAGTTCTTC
cdr3_aa: CASSPRGAGGPYNEQFF

j_call: TRBJ2-7
clone_size: few
v_call: TRBV19
d_call: .
cdr3_nt: TGTGCCAGTAGTGCCTTGAACGAGCAGTACTTC
cdr3_aa: CASSALNEQYF

j_call: TRBJ2-2
clone_size: .
v_call: TRBV18
d_call: TRBD2
cdr3_nt: TGTGCCAGCTCACCCCCCGGGACTAGGACCGGGGAGCTGTTTTTT
cdr3_aa: CASSPPGTRTGELFF

j_call: TRBJ1-5
clone_size: many
v_call: TRBV12-3/TRBV12-4
d_call: .
cdr3_nt: TGTGCCAGCAGTTTCCAGGGGAATCAGCCCCAGCATTTT
cdr3_aa: CASSFQGNQPQHF

j_call: TRBJ1-2
clone_size: .
v_call: TRBV18
d_call: .
cdr3_nt: TGTGCCAGCTCACCGGAGGGTCAAAGACCTAACTATGGCTACACCTTC
cdr3_aa: CASSPEGQRPNYGYTF

j_call: TRBJ1-6
clone_size: few
v_call: TRBV6-1
d_call: TRBD1
cdr3_nt: TGTGCCAGCAGAGGACAGGGCCGAGGGAATTCACCCCTCCACTTT
cdr3_aa: CASRGQGRGNSPLHF

j_call: TRBJ1-5
clone_size: many
v_call: TRBV3-1
d_call: .
cdr3_nt: TGTGCCAGCAGCCAGGATTATAGCAATCAGCCCCAGCATTTT
cdr3_aa: CASSQDYSNQPQHF

j_call: TRBJ2-5
clone_size: many
v_call: TRBV11-2
d_call: TRBD2
cdr3_nt: TGTGCCAGCAGCTCCCAAGCGGGGGTCCAAGAGACCCAGTACTTC
cdr3_aa: CASSSQAGVQETQYF

j_call: TRBJ2-7
clone_size: few
v_call: TRBV5-1
d_call: .
cdr3_nt: TGCGCCAGCAGCTTGCCCGGGAGCGGATACGAGCAGTACTTC
cdr3_aa: CASSLPGSGYEQYF

j_call: TRBJ2-7
clone_size: many
v_call: TRBV27
d_call: TRBD1
cdr3_nt: TGTGCCAGCGCGGACAGGGGGCTGCGACTAGGCGAGCAGTACTTC
cdr3_aa: CASADRGLRLGEQYF

j_call: TRBJ2-1
clone_size: once
v_call: TRBV7-9
d_call: .
cdr3_nt: TGTGCCAGCAGCCCTGAGGGGGGCCCCACTAGGTACAATGAGCAGTTCTTC
cdr3_aa: CASSPEGGPTRYNEQFF

j_call: TRBJ2-7
clone_size: .
v_call: TRBV7-2
d_call: .
cdr3_nt: TGTGCCAGCAGCTTAGCGGCAGGCCACGGAGGCCCCGAGCGGCAGTACTTC
cdr3_aa: CASSLAAGHGGPERQYF

j_call: TRBJ1-2
clone_size: few
v_call: TRBV29-1
d_call: .
cdr3_nt: TGCAGCGCCCGAGGACAGTACTATGGCTACACCTTC
cdr3_aa: CSARGQYYGYTF

j_call: TRBJ1-4
clone_size: .
v_call: TRBV20-1
d_call: .
cdr3_nt: TGCAGTGCTAGAGATTACGGTGCAACTAATGAAAAACTGTTTTTT
cdr3_aa: CSARDYGATNEKLFF

j_call: TRBJ2-5
clone_size: many
v_call: TRBV5-5
d_call: .
cdr3_nt: TGTGCCAGCAGCTTGGGATCAGGGGTGATCGAGACCCAGTACTTC
cdr3_aa: CASSLGSGVIETQYF

j_call: TRBJ1-2
clone_size: few
v_call: TRBV5-1
d_call: TRBD1
cdr3_nt: TGCGCCAGCAGCTGGGGACAGGGGGCAGACTATGGCTACACCTTC
cdr3_aa: CASSWGQGADYGYTF

j_call: TRBJ2-7
clone_size: .
v_call: TRBV11-2
d_call: .
cdr3_nt: TGTGCCAGCAGCTTAATTCACAGGGGGGGTTACGAGCAGTACTTC
cdr3_aa: CASSLIHRGGYEQYF

j_call: TRBJ2-1
clone_size: many
v_call: TRBV2
d_call: .
cdr3_nt: TGTGCCAGCAGTGCGGACGGAGCCTACAATGAGCAGTTCTTC
cdr3_aa: CASSADGAYNEQFF

j_call: TRBJ2-5
clone_size: few
v_call: TRBV7-8
d_call: TRBD2
cdr3_nt: TGTGCCAGCAGCCTCCCAGGAGCGGGAGAGGAGACCCAGTACTTC
cdr3_aa: CASSLPGAGEETQYF

j_call: TRBJ1-5
clone_size: .
v_call: TRBV4-1
d_call: .
cdr3_nt: TGCGCCAGCAGCCAAGATAATGCCAGCAATCAGCCCCAGCATTTT
cdr3_aa: CASSQDNASNQPQHF

j_call: TRBJ2-1
clone_size: .
v_call: TRBV20-1
d_call: TRBD1
cdr3_nt: TGCAGTGCTAGAGATCCCAGGGGGCGTTCAGACAATGAGCAGTTCTTC
cdr3_aa: CSARDPRGRSDNEQFF

j_call: TRBJ1-3
clone_size: few
v_call: TRBV20-1
d_call: .
cdr3_nt: TGCAGTGCTAGAGGAGCGTCGATTCCGAGCTCTGGAAACACCATATATTTT
cdr3_aa: CSARGASIPSSGNTIYF

j_call: TRBJ1-1
clone_size: few
v_call: TRBV7-9
d_call: .
cdr3_nt: TGTGCCAGCAGCCTACATGGAACAGGAAGAGTCGCTGAAGCTTTCTTT
cdr3_aa: CASSLHGTGRVAEAFF

j_call: TRBJ1-2
clone_size: .
v_call: TRBV20-1
d_call: .
cdr3_nt: TGCAGTGCCACGGACAGCTACTCTAACTATGGCTACACCTTC
cdr3_aa: CSATDSYSNYGYTF

j_call: TRBJ1-6
clone_size: many
v_call: TRBV30
d_call: .
cdr3_nt: TGTGCCTCGACGGCCCGGGGGTGGTATAATTCACCCCTCCACTTT
cdr3_aa: CASTARGWYNSPLHF

j_call: TRBJ2-3
clone_size: .
v_call: TRBV18
d_call: TRBD1
cdr3_nt: TGTGCCAGCTCACCACCTGGGACAGCGTCCACAGATACGCAGTATTTT
cdr3_aa: CASSPPGTASTDTQYF

j_call: TRBJ1-6
clone_size: many
v_call: TRBV11-2
d_call: TRBD1
cdr3_nt: TGTGCCAGCAGCAAGACAGGGGGCGCGATTAATAATTCACCCCTCCACTTT
cdr3_aa: CASSKTGGAINNSPLHF

j_call: TRBJ2-5
clone_size: .
v_call: TRBV3-1
d_call: .
cdr3_nt: TGTGCCAGCAGCCAAGAGGGCGGAGAGACCCAGTACTTC
cdr3_aa: CASSQEGGETQYF